This TCR beta chain was profiled in a study of molecular identifiers for immune sequencing clone quantification. Study-wide background: Split five ways in replicates, RNA from approximately 20,000 or 100,000 naive CD8 cells had four portions sequenced. Study-wide results and limits: Identical TCR molecules that share a barcode could lead to an underestimation of highly expanded clone sizes.

TCRdb ran MiXCR on the PCR reads and lists one entry per CDR3 protein. The sample has over 50,000 distinct CDR3 sequences; just over 35% are singletons. With respect to this clonotype: Its antigen is as yet unknown. A clone one base away is much larger, so this may be a read error.

There are 14 residues in the CDR3. Germline CDR1 and CDR2: SGHRS and YFSETQ. This sequence was found in a human donor in good health. Some libraries in this study had Jurkat cell RNA spiked in. V usage is TRBV5-1 and J usage is TRBJ2-7; perhaps TRBD2 as D (5 bases). The end of the DNA aligns better with TRBJ2-1, so the J call may be wrong. Material for sequencing was naive CD8+ T cells from blood, with Jurkat cell RNA spiked in. This sample's subset: FACS-sorted CD8+CD4-CCR7+CD45RA+ naive T cells. This CDR3 reads CASSLGGPSYEQFF. The CDR3 nucleotides read TGCGCCAGCAGCTTGGGCGGGCCATCCTACGAGCAGTTCTTC.